This T cell receptor beta chain is from a study of cytomegalovirus exposure and HLA in healthy donors (dated by TCRdb to about 2017). In the study overall: In an earlier analysis of approximately 640 of the donors, 250 to 300 Gb of sequence data and roughly 100 million unique TCR beta sequences from 150 million to 200 million T cells were reported. The later analysis used no new phenotypic data to find candidate immune exposures, relying instead on TCR beta sequences and their occurrence across donors. Genome-wide SNP genotypes for about 60% of the roughly 670 donors were used in a later genetic analysis, which treated that subset as a discovery cohort. An early release covering roughly 600 HLA-typed donors comprised roughly 300 gigabases of sequencing data and tens of millions of unique TCR sequences. Class I and class II HLA loci were covered by the typing at four-digit resolution. The number of donors typed differed by locus, with roughly 620-630 for A, B, C, DRB1 and DQB1, around 520 for DQA1, some 570 for DPA1, and around 460 for DPB1. On average, roughly 240,000 unique TCR beta nucleotide sequences were sequenced per donor among 398 genotyped donors of the cohort, with roughly a sixth of those sequences being non-productive. Roughly 5 DR-DQ haplotypes were handled as single units for association and clustering because linkage in the cohort was strong. Donor age, sex, ethnicity and CMV serostatus were compiled together with the repertoire data. The T cell repertoires of several hundred subjects were profiled by immunosequencing and related to cytomegalovirus serostatus. A later analysis re-analyzed previously published TCR beta repertoires from roughly 690 donors and added high-resolution HLA genotyping to study TCR occurrence patterns. To decide whether each TCR beta V gene segment behaved as functional or pseudogenic, an earlier analysis of fewer than 750 of the donors relied on high-throughput TCR beta sequencing. A separate validation cohort of some 130 different subjects was used in addition to the approximately 700-subject first cohort. High-throughput TCR immunosequencing, statistical association of individual TCRs with disease status, and machine learning were combined to predict cytomegalovirus infection status. Of the roughly 400 genotyped donors, approximately 83% fell in the genetic ancestry cluster associated with self-reported Caucasian donors. The study aimed to test whether signatures of past pathogen exposure could be identified by cataloging public T cell receptors. All discovery cohort repertoires had been generated using a single sequencing platform. What the study reported, not specific to this receptor: A further reported finding was that TCR beta sequences accurately predicted the HLA-A and HLA-B alleles for most subjects in the first cohort. According to a later analysis, parvovirus B19, influenza, CMV and Epstein-Barr virus appeared linked to several top co-occurrence clusters. A later analysis found that HLA-associated TCR beta chains were more clonally expanded and had lower generation probabilities than equally common non-associated chains. A later analysis found that TCR association rates varied across HLA loci, with DRB1 alleles showing the most associated TCRs and HLA-C alleles the fewest. Sequencing depth was assumed to be roughly uniform across donors in the presence/absence analyses, though that assumption may not hold. Some IMGT-functional V segments, including TRBV6-2 and TRBV6-3, could not be told apart with the 87-base-pair reads, so those segments were excluded. Because HLA typing was missing for some donors at each locus, association tests included only the typed subset. The earlier analysis of almost 600 of the donors excluded about 16 rarely observed V segments, including chromosome 9 orphons, because counts were too low. In this cohort, only TCR beta chains were sequenced, and detectable features were limited by the absence of alpha or paired-chain data. In an earlier analysis of roughly 560 of the donors, most TCR beta V segments were observed in productive rearrangements about 87% or about 30% of the time, broadly matching IMGT annotations. While some public TCRs were present in many individuals, most TCR sequences turned up only very rarely across donors. A later genetic analysis associated a missense DCLRE1C variant with V-gene and J-gene trimming of TCR beta chains, and an independent cohort replicated the association. In vitro tests confirmed that three of the cytomegalovirus-associated TCR beta chains recognize cytomegalovirus antigens. At a false discovery rate of 0.05, a later analysis linked roughly 17,000 TCR beta sequences to specific HLA alleles. According to a later analysis, most CMV-associated TCR beta chains appeared to be HLA-restricted, and the HLA associations seemed to be driven largely by CMV exposure. The classifier was reported to diagnose cytomegalovirus status with high specificity and sensitivity in both the original cohort and the validation cohort. According to the authors, the approach could potentially be generalized to other disease states and immunological phenotypes. The study gave a list of some 150 TCR beta chains associated with cytomegalovirus. A cluster of highly shared sequence variants was judged likely to be a technical artifact of the sequencing pipeline. In a later genetic analysis, fewer N-insertions in productive TCRs were reported among donors in an Asian-associated ancestry cluster than the roughly 640-donor mean. When HLA alleles, especially DR and DQ, strongly co-occurred, attributing TCR associations to individual alleles was difficult. The only immune exposure information available for the cohort was CMV serostatus. Correlated functional status among segregating V segments might reflect linkage disequilibrium, but an unknown experimental factor could not be ruled out.

The receptor library was made with the immunoSEQ multiplex PCR assay. For the multiplex PCR, a mixture combining 60 forward primers for TCR Vbeta segments and 13 reverse primers for TCR Jbeta segments was used. The CDR3 region of rearranged TCR beta genes was amplified from genomic DNA by a multiplex PCR assay. Amplified TCR beta libraries were sequenced as 87-base-pair reads on the Illumina HiSeq System. As for the original processing: In a later analysis, 70 million to 95 million unique TCR beta chains were counted across the approximately 670 repertoires, and roughly 11 million of these chains were shared by at least two donors. To remove PCR and sequencing errors, raw reads were error-corrected and collapsed into unique sequences using a nearest-neighbor algorithm that merged closely related sequences. V, D and J gene segments were assigned by aligning CDR3 sequences to IMGT reference sequences. For a sequence to be retained, a match of at least six nucleotides was required to both a V gene segment and a J gene segment. A rearrangement counted as productive if the CDR3 had no stop codons and remained in frame with V and J, and every other rearrangement counted as non-productive. CDR3 was defined by IMGT convention, running from the second conserved V-encoded cysteine to the conserved J-encoded phenylalanine. Sequences without an unambiguous match to a single V gene segment were excluded from the earlier analysis of several hundred of the donors. An earlier analysis of fewer than 750 of the donors called V segments functional above 56.7% productive rearrangements and segregating when the between-donor standard deviation exceeded 5%. A statistical classification framework was built to diagnose cytomegalovirus status from the catalog of TCR beta chain sequences. In a later analysis, V and J genes were assigned by comparing TCR nucleotide sequences against IMGT/GENE-DB human TR gene sequences. Using the TCRdist pipeline, a later analysis assigned CDR3 sequences along with most-parsimonious VDJ recombination scenarios. In a later analysis, every TCR beta chain was defined by the combination of its CDR3 amino acid sequence and its V-gene family, and reads without a unique V-gene family were dropped. A later analysis removed 600 or so highly shared, low-generation-probability nucleotide sequences to deal with suspected cross-contamination and a sequencing artifact. In a later analysis, a clonal expansion index was calculated for each public chain from normalized within-repertoire ranks of inferred template counts. In a later analysis, generation probabilities were computed with a VDJ recombination model fitted to out-of-frame rearrangements, and the resulting probabilities were checked against IGoR. In a later analysis, TCR-TCR, TCR-HLA and TCR-CMV co-occurrence was scored with hypergeometric tests, and a repertoire-size bias correction was applied to TCR pairs. In a later analysis, false discovery rates were estimated by permuting HLA or CMV assignments 20 times. In a later analysis, co-occurring TCRs were grouped using DBSCAN, and TCRdist sequence similarity was added for clustering within HLA-allele-positive subsets. For co-occurrence clustering, repertoires with fewer than 30,000 or more than 120,000 public chains were excluded, along with roughly five repertoires with anomalous nucleotide sharing. Drawn from immuneACCESS, this table holds only the in-frame rearrangements with V and J called that TCRdb kept. Clones are partly lost; checked studies trace under half to an unresolved V gene and leave the rest unexplained. Clonal size and the V and J genes are those of that table, whereas D and trimming came from the DNA. This sample has about 110,000 clones in its table, and roughly 70% of those were observed once. The ten largest clones add up to about 8.4% of the sample.

Turning to this clone: What antigen it recognizes has not been identified. No clone much larger than this one lies a single base away; base qualities are absent.

The cohort comprised around 700 healthy bone marrow donors. At the time of sampling, all cohort members were nominally healthy, though unrecorded immune exposures were likely present. The donor was CMV seronegative and belonged to the group of roughly 330 seronegative cohort members. A peripheral blood sample was provided by each donor, and peripheral blood mononuclear cells were used for TCR beta sequencing. The Qiagen DNeasy Blood Extraction Kit was used to extract genomic DNA from the blood cell samples. Inclusive of the bounding cysteine and phenylalanine, the CDR3 is 13 residues long. Only the CDR3 part of the read is kept: 39 bases, read in frame from the first base. The germline V gene (reference sequence) yields SEHNR for CDR1 and FQNEAQ for CDR2. Trimmed from V: 4 bases; trimmed from J: 6 bases; junction bases lacking a gene match: 6.

Sequenced material: PBMCs. The TCR sequence derives from a man in his forties in good health and CMV-seronegative. The V and J segments used are TRBV7-9 and TRBJ2-7, with 7 middle bases fitting TRBD1. The base sequence is TGTGCCAGCAGCTCCGACAGGGTAGGCGAGCAGTACTTC. Translated, this gives CASSSDRVGEQYF.